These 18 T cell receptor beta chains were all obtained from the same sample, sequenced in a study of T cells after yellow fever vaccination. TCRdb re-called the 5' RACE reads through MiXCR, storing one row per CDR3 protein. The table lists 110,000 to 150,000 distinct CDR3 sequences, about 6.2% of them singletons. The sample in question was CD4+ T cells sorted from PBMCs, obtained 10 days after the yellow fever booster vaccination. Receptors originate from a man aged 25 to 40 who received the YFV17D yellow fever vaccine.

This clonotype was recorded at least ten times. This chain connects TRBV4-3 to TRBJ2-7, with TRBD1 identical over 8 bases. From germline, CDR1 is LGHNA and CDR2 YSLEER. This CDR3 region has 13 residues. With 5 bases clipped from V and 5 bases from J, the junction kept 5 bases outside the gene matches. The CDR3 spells CASSFDRGNEQYF. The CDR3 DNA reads TGCGCCAGCAGCTTCGACAGGGGCAACGAGCAGTACTTC.

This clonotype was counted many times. This chain's CDR3 is CASSDRGGGTDTQYF. Here the CDR3 DNA reads TGCGCCAGCAGTGACCGAGGGGGGGGCACAGATACGCAGTATTTT. The genes are TRBV10-1 and TRBJ2-3, with D possibly matching TRBD2 (7 bases). CDR1 is WNHNN, CDR2 SYGVQD, per germline (reference sequence). Trimming stripped 3 bases from V and 1 base from J, with 11 bases between. This CDR3 is 15 amino acids long.

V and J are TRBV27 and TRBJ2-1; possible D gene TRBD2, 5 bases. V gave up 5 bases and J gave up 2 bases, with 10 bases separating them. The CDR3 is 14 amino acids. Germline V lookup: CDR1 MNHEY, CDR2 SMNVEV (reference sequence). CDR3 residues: CASSAGVPYNEQFF. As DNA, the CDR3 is TGTGCCAGCAGTGCCGGGGTTCCCTACAATGAGCAGTTCTTC.

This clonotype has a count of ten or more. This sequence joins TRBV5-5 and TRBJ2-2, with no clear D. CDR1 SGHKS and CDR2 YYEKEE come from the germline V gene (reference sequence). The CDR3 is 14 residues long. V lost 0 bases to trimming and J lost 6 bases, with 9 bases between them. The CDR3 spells CASSLGGVSGELFF. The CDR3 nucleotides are TGTGCCAGCAGCTTGGGTGGGGTCTCCGGGGAGCTGTTTTTT.

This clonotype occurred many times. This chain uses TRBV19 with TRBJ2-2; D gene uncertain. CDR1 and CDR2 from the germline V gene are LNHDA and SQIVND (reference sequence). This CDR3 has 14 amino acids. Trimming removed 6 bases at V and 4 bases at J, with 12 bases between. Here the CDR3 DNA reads TGTGCCAGTAGCCCTGGGTGGAGCACCGGGGAGCTGTTTTTT. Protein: CASSPGWSTGELFF.

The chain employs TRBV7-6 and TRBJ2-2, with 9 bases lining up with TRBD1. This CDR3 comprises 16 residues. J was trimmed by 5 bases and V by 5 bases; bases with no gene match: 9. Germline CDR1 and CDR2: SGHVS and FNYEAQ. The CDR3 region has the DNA TGTGCCAGCAGCCGCCGGGACAGGGTTGGAACCGGGGAGCTGTTTTTT. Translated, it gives CASSRRDRVGTGELFF.

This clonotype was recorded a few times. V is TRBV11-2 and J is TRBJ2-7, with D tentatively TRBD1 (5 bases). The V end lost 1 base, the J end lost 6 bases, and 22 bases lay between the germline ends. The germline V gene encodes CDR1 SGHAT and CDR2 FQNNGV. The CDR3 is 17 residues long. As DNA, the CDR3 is TGTGCCAGCAGCTTAGTGTGGGGTGGACAAATATCAGCCGAGCAGTACTTC. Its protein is CASSLVWGGQISAEQYF.

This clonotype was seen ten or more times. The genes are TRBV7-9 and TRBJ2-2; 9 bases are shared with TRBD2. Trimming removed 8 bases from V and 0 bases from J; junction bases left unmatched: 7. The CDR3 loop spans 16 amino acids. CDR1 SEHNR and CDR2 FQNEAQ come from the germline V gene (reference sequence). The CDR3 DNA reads TGTGCCAGCGCGGGGGGGCGGACGACGAACACCGGGGAGCTGTTTTTT. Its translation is CASAGGRTTNTGELFF.

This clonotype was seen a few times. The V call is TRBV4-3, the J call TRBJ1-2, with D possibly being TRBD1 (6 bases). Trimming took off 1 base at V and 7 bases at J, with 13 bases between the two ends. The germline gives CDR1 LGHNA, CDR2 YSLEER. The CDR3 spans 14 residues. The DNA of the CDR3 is TGCGCCAGCAGCCAAGTCCGGACAGAGGGTGGCTACACCTTC. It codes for CASSQVRTEGGYTF.

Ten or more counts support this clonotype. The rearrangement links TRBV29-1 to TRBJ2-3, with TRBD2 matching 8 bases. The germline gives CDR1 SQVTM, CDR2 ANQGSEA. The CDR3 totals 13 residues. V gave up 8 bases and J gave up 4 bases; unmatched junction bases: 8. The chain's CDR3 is CSWAPGGADTQYF. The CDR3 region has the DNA TGCAGCTGGGCCCCGGGAGGGGCAGATACGCAGTATTTT.

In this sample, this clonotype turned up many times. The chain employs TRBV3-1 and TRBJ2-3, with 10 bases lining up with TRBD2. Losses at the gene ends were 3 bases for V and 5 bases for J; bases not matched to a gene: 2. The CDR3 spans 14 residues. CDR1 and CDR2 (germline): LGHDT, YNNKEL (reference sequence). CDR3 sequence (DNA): TGTGCCAGCAGCCAGGCTAGCGGGAGAGATACGCAGTATTTT. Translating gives CASSQASGRDTQYF.

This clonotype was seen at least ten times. The CDR3 spells CASSNNKGDEQYF. The CDR3 nucleotides read TGTGCCAGCAGTAACAACAAGGGCGACGAGCAGTACTTC. The gene calls are TRBV7-2 and TRBJ2-7; D gene uncertain. CDR1 and CDR2 (germline): SGHTA, FQGNSA. The V and J ends lost 6 bases and 5 bases respectively, with 14 bases between them. This CDR3 spans 13 amino acids.

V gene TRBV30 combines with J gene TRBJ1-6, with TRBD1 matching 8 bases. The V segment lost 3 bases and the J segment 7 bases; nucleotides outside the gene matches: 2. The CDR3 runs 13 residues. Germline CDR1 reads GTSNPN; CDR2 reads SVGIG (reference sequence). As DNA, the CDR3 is TGTGCCTGGAGCGGACAGGGAAATTCACCCCTCCACTTT. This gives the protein CAWSGQGNSPLHF.

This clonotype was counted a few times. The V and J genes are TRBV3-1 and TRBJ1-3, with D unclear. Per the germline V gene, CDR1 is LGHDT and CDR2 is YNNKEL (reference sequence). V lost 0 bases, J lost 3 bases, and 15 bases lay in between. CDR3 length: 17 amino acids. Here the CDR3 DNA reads TGTGCCAGCAGCCAAGAGCGGCTTCGGACGGATGGAAACACCATATATTTT. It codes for CASSQERLRTDGNTIYF.

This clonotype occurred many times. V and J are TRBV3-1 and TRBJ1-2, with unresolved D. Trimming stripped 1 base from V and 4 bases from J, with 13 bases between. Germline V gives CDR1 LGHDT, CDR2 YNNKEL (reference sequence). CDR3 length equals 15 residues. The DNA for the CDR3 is TGTGCCAGCAGCCAAGGCATCCACAGCGGCTATGGCTACACCTTC. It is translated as CASSQGIHSGYGYTF.

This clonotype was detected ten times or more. The DNA for the CDR3 is TGCACCAACCTCGGGAGGGCCGGGACCGGGGAGCTGTTTTTT. Translation gives CTNLGRAGTGELFF. The chain employs TRBV29-1 and TRBJ2-2, with TRBD2 identical over 8 bases. Germline CDR1 is SQVTM and CDR2 is ANQGSEA. This CDR3 contains 14 residues.

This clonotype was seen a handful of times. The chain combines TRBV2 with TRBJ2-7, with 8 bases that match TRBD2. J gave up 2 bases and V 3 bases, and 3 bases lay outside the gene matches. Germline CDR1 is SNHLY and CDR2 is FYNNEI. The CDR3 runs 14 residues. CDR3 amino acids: CASSEGGGTYEQYF. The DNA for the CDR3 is TGTGCCAGCAGTGAGGGCGGGGGGACCTACGAGCAGTACTTC.

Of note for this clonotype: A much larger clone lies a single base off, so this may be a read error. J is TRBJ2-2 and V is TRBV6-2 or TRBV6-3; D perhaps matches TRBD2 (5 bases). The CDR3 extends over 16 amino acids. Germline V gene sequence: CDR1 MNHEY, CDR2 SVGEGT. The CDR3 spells CGSSYPGVDGVGELFF. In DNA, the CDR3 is TGTGGCAGCAGTTACCCCGGGGTCGACGGGGTCGGGGAGCTGTTTTTT.